What follows is one T cell receptor (beta chain) and its context. The data were obtained in a study of blood T cell repertoires in COVID-19. Sequencing was performed with immunoSEQ multiplex PCR; in TCRdb, only in-frame clones are kept and a portion is missing. The sample lists hundreds of thousands of clones, around 84% seen once, with 4.3% in the top ten. Losses at the gene ends were 8 bases for V and 5 bases for J; bases not matched to a gene: 15. CDR3 length: 16 amino acids. Germline values: CDR1 MGHRA, CDR2 YSYEKL. The chain is built from TRBV4-1 and TRBJ2-3, with TRBD2 identical over 8 bases. This TCR was recovered from a man aged 25 to 40 with acute COVID-19. The sample taken for sequencing was PBMCs or T cells enriched from blood (not recorded which). The CDR3 protein is CASRSLSSGSRDTQYF. The CDR3 bases are TGCGCCAGCCGGAGTTTGTCTAGCGGGTCTAGAGATACGCAGTATTTT.